A single sample is the source of the 17 T cell receptor beta chains below, sequenced in a study of cytomegalovirus exposure and HLA in healthy donors. PCR used 60 Vbeta primers and 13 Jbeta primers. Repertoires were generated with immunoSEQ multiplex PCR, while TCRdb's copy carries only in-frame clones and drops some. Here the sample spans some 150,000 clones, roughly 70% being singletons. The sequencing sample was made of PBMCs. These receptors were taken from a man in his late teens or twenties in good health and CMV-seropositive.

This clone was counted a few times. The chain joins TRBV10-1 to TRBJ1-1; 8 bases match TRBD1. Germline lookup yields CDR1 WNHNN and CDR2 SYGVQD (reference sequence). The trim removed 4 bases at V and 5 bases at J, leaving 12 bases unmatched. The CDR3 loop spans 16 amino acids. The CDR3 region is CASSVRTGYLCTEAFF. Written as DNA, the CDR3 is TGCGCCAGCAGTGTTCGGACAGGGTATTTGTGTACTGAAGCTTTCTTT.

The chain links TRBV10-1 to TRBJ1-1; 9 bases agree with TRBD1. The CDR3 spans 13 residues. V lost 6 bases and J lost 7; bases outside the gene matches: 6. CDR1 is WNHNN and CDR2 is SYGVQD in the germline V gene (reference sequence). This CDR3 is CASSRQGVDEAFF. The CDR3 DNA reads as TGCGCCAGCAGCCGACAGGGGGTGGATGAAGCTTTCTTT.

This clone was seen only a few times. This chain connects TRBV7-9 to TRBJ1-3; D unresolved. The CDR3 is made up of 16 amino acids. The V gene's germline CDR1 is SEHNR and CDR2 FQNEAQ (reference sequence). Trimming stripped 5 bases from V and 3 bases from J, with 17 bases between. CDR3 sequence (DNA): TGTGCCAGCAGCGATTTCCCCGACAAAAGTGGAAACACCATATATTTT. Amino acid sequence: CASSDFPDKSGNTIYF.

The CDR3 sequence: CASSQLLAGAGETQYF. DNA of the CDR3: TGTGCCAGCAGCCAACTACTAGCGGGAGCCGGGGAGACCCAGTACTTC. The chain employs TRBV4-2 and TRBJ2-5; 11 bases are shared with TRBD2. V lost 2 bases and J lost 5; bases outside the gene matches: 7. Germline V lookup: CDR1 LGHNA, CDR2 YNFKEQ. CDR3 length equals 16 residues.

This rearrangement joins TRBV4-3 to TRBJ1-2; D remains unclear. V gave up 0 bases and J gave up 3 bases, with 8 bases separating them. The CDR3 runs 14 residues. The germline CDR1 and CDR2 sequences are LGHNA and YSLEER. The CDR3 DNA is TGCGCCAGCAGCCAAGAACTCGTTGACTATGGCTACACCTTC. The encoded protein is CASSQELVDYGYTF.

This clone was seen a handful of times. This chain links TRBV25-1 with TRBJ1-1; D gene unclear. CDR1 is MGHDK, CDR2 SYGVNS, per germline. The CDR3 is made up of 12 amino acids. Trimming took off 5 bases at V and 4 bases at J, with 8 bases between the two ends. Here the CDR3 reads CASSRSFTEAFF. The CDR3 DNA sequence: TGTGCCAGCAGTAGAAGCTTCACTGAAGCTTTCTTT.

This clone was found once. The chain combines TRBV28 with TRBJ2-1; D not resolved. The germline gives CDR1 MDHEN, CDR2 SYDVKM. Trimming shortened V by 1 base and J by 10 bases, and 14 bases separated the two germline ends. The CDR3 extends over 14 amino acids. In DNA, the CDR3 is TGTGCCAGCAGTTTATTTGTGGCGGTTAGCGAGCAGTTCTTC. Residues: CASSLFVAVSEQFF.

The chain links TRBV27 to TRBJ2-1; TRBD1 is a possible D gene (5 bases). Germline values: CDR1 MNHEY, CDR2 SMNVEV (reference sequence). The CDR3 spans 13 residues. V was pared by 7 bases and J by 3 bases, with 10 bases between. The CDR3 sequence: CASTPDSYNEQFF. CDR3 bases: TGTGCCAGCACCCCCGACAGCTACAATGAGCAGTTCTTC.

The chain couples TRBV5-1 to TRBJ2-3; D gene ambiguous. The CDR3 is 14 residues long. With 4 bases removed from V and 1 base from J, the gap between germline ends came to 10 bases. Germline lookup yields CDR1 SGHRS and CDR2 YFSETQ. CDR3 DNA: TGCGCCAGCAGCCCAGAGACACGCACAGATACGCAGTATTTT. Translated, it gives CASSPETRTDTQYF.

The genes are TRBV5-4 and TRBJ1-2; tentatively, D is TRBD1 (6 bases). This CDR3 contains 15 residues. Germline V lookup: CDR1 SGHNT, CDR2 YYREEE (reference sequence). V lost 8 bases and J lost 7, with 24 bases in between. This chain's CDR3 is CASRQDLQMNFGYTF. Here the CDR3 DNA reads TGTGCCAGTCGACAGGACCTCCAGATGAATTTTGGCTACACCTTC. Variable domain in full (rest from reference TRBV5-4 and TRBJ1-2): ETGVTQSPTHLIKTRGQQVTLRCSSQSGHNTVSWYQQALGQGPQFIFQYYREEENGRGNFPPRFSGLQFPNYSSELNVNALELDDSALYLCASRQDLQMNFGYTFGSGTRLTVV.

This clone was detected a few times. The chain is built from TRBV9 and TRBJ2-1, with 8 bases fitting TRBD1. Trimming took 0 bases from V and 3 from J; bases not matched to a gene: 5. In germline, CDR1 is SGDLS, CDR2 YYNGEE. This CDR3 region has 16 residues. Here the CDR3 reads CASSVGPGGDYNEQFF. The CDR3 coding sequence is TGTGCCAGCAGCGTAGGGCCAGGGGGCGACTACAATGAGCAGTTCTTC.

The chain joins TRBV28 to TRBJ2-5, with no clear D. CDR3 size: 11 residues. Trimming took 4 bases from V and 3 from J, leaving 3 bases between them. Germline V lookup: CDR1 MDHEN, CDR2 SYDVKM. As DNA, the CDR3 is TGTGCCAGCAGTTCAGAAGAGACCCAGTACTTC. Protein sequence: CASSSEETQYF.

The CDR3 DNA is TGTGCCAGCAGGCATGTACCCGGGTATTGCAGGGGCCCCAATCAGCCCCAGCATTTT. It is translated as CASRHVPGYCRGPNQPQHF. The chain uses TRBV21-1 and TRBJ1-5; TRBD1 is the table's D call and was not checked against the DNA. TRBV21-1 is designated a pseudogene. The CDR3 runs 19 residues.

This clone has a handful of counts. This sequence joins TRBV7-2 and TRBJ2-7, with TRBD2 matching 14 bases. V lost 5 bases to trimming and J lost 3 bases; unmatched junction nucleotides: 9. CDR1 is SGHTA and CDR2 is FQGNSA in the germline V gene. The length of the CDR3 is 17 residues. The CDR3 nucleotides are TGTGCCAGCAGCAGGCGATCGACTAGCGGGGGGGACTACGAGCAGTACTTC. It specifies CASSRRSTSGGDYEQYF.

The CDR3 DNA is TGTGCCAGCAGTTACCGTGACAGGGCGTACTTC. It is translated as CASSYRDRAYF. The J gene is TRBJ2-5, the V gene TRBV6-6, with 7 bases matching TRBD1. The CDR3 has 11 residues. V lost 2 bases to trimming and J lost 13 bases; unmatched junction nucleotides: 4. CDR1 is MNHNY and CDR2 is SVGAGI in the germline V gene (reference sequence).

The rearrangement uses TRBV28 and TRBJ1-4; D is unresolved. Germline assignment: CDR1 MDHEN and CDR2 SYDVKM. The CDR3 is 13 residues long. Trimming cost V 3 bases and J 8 bases, with 10 bases left between them. CDR3 sequence reads: CASSFSLVEKLFF. The DNA for the CDR3 is TGTGCCAGCAGTTTTTCCCTCGTCGAAAAACTGTTTTTT.

The V gene is TRBV5-1, the J gene TRBJ2-7; 7 nucleotides line up with TRBD2. In germline, CDR1 is SGHRS, CDR2 YFSETQ. CDR3 length equals 15 residues. Trimming at V came to 3 bases and at J to 0 bases, leaving 6 bases not matched to a gene. The CDR3 is CASSSMGGSSYEQYF. CDR3 coding DNA: TGCGCCAGCAGCTCTATGGGGGGGAGCTCCTACGAGCAGTACTTC.